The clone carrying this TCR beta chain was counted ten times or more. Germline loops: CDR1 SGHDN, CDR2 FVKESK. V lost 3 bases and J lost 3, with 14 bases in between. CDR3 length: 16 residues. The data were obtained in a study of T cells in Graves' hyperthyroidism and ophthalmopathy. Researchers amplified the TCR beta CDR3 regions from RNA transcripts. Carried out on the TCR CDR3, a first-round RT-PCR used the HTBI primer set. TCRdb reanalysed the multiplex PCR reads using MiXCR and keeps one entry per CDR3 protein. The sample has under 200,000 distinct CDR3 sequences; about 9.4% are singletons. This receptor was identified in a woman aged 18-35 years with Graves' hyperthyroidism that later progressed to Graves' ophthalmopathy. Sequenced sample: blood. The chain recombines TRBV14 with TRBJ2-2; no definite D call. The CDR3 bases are TGTGCCAGCAGCCAGGACGGAGCATTGTACACCGGGGAGCTGTTTTTT. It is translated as CASSQDGALYTGELFF.